This T cell receptor (beta chain) was recorded in a study of T cells after somatic rescue of genetic block. The germline V gene has CDR1 SGHKS and CDR2 YYEKEE (reference sequence). Trimming shortened V by 4 bases and J by 4 bases, and 15 bases separated the two germline ends. The CDR3 is 16 residues long. Generated by immunoSEQ multiplex PCR, the TCRdb table keeps only in-frame clones and is missing some. The sample has tens of thousands of clones; more than 90% are singletons. This receptor was identified in a child under three years old. The chain links TRBV5-5 to TRBJ2-6; the D is unclear. The sequencing input was peripheral blood mononuclear cells (PBMCs). CDR3 DNA sequence: TGTGCCAGCAGCGACCACGTTGGTACAGGGGCCAACGTCCTGACTTTC. Protein product: CASSDHVGTGANVLTF.